Presented here are 28 T cell receptor beta chains from one specimen sequenced in a study of type 1 regulatory T cells. Study conclusions and caveats: Compared with non-Tr1 cells, Tr1 cells showed a narrower TCR repertoire.

TCRdb reanalysed the reads using MiXCR and keeps one entry per CDR3 protein. This sample has tens of thousands of distinct CDR3 sequences, with less than 25% found just once. The antigens these receptors bind are not known. Sequencing used cultured type 1 regulatory T (Tr1) cells, either the whole culture or a sorted fraction (not recorded which). These receptors all stem from a human donor in good health.

This chain connects TRBV7-2 to TRBJ2-1; 7 bases align to TRBD2. The CDR3 contains 16 residues. From germline, CDR1 is SGHTA and CDR2 FQGNSA. V lost 0 bases and J lost 8; bases outside the gene matches: 10. CDR3 loop: CASSLALAGALHEQFF. CDR3 DNA sequence: TGTGCCAGCAGCTTAGCACTGGCGGGAGCTCTTCATGAGCAGTTCTTC.

This chain joins TRBV12-3 or TRBV12-4 and TRBJ1-1; a possible D gene is TRBD1 (6 bases). The CDR3 contains 15 residues. Trimming pared 1 base from V and 5 bases from J, leaving 14 bases between. CDR3 amino acids: CASSLGDRLKTEAFF. The DNA for the CDR3 is TGTGCCAGCAGTTTAGGAGACAGGTTAAAGACTGAAGCTTTCTTT.

In its sample, this clonotype was seen a few times. The rearrangement links TRBV7-9 to TRBJ2-5, with 13 bases matching TRBD2. CDR1 and CDR2 from the germline V gene are SEHNR and FQNEAQ (reference sequence). With 5 bases clipped from V and 5 bases from J, the junction kept 5 bases outside the gene matches. The CDR3 has 15 residues. For the CDR3, the DNA is TGTGCCAGCAGCGCGGGACTAGCGGGATCGGAGACCCAGTACTTC. Residues: CASSAGLAGSETQYF. Using reference TRBV7-9 and TRBJ2-5 for the parts outside the CDR3, the full variable domain is DTGVSQNPRHKITKRGQNVTFRCDPISEHNRLYWYRQTLGQGPEFLTYFQNEAQLEKSRLLSDRFSAERPKGSFSTLEIQRTEQGDSAMYLCASSAGLAGSETQYFGPGTRLLVL.

This chain's CDR3 is CSAGTSGFTQYF. CDR3 coding DNA: TGCAGTGCTGGGACTAGCGGGTTTACGCAGTATTTT. The J gene is TRBJ2-3, the V gene TRBV20-1, with 12 bases matching TRBD2. The CDR3 runs 12 residues. Germline V gene lookup returns CDR1 DFQATT and CDR2 SNEGSKA (reference sequence). The J segment lost 8 bases and the V segment lost 5 bases, leaving 2 bases of the junction unmatched.

J is TRBJ2-3 and V is TRBV20-1; D not certain. V lost 1 base to trimming and J lost 1 base, with 3 bases between them. This CDR3 contains 12 residues. Germline V gene lookup returns CDR1 DFQATT and CDR2 SNEGSKA (reference sequence). CDR3 nucleotide sequence: TGCAGTGCTAGAGTCCGCACAGATACGCAGTATTTT. Its protein product is CSARVRTDTQYF.

This clonotype was recorded a few times. This chain uses TRBV6-2 or TRBV6-3 with TRBJ2-1; 14 bases fit TRBD2. Germline V CDR1 and CDR2: MNHEY, SVGEGT. This CDR3 comprises 15 residues. V lost 10 bases and J lost 7; bases outside the gene matches: 9. CDR3 in amino acids: CAILSGLAGENEQFF. For the CDR3, the DNA is TGTGCCATTCTCTCGGGACTAGCGGGAGAGAATGAGCAGTTCTTC.

To note about this clonotype: Just one base apart from a much larger clone, this may be a read error. V and J are TRBV27 and TRBJ1-1; TRBD1 agrees at 8 bases. Germline V gives CDR1 MNHEY, CDR2 SMNVEV (reference sequence). This CDR3 spans 16 amino acids. The CDR3 bases are TGTGCCGGCAGTTTATACCTCGGGACAGGCAACACTGAAGCTTTCTTT. Amino acid sequence: CAGSLYLGTGNTEAFF.

The chain combines TRBV28 with TRBJ2-7; no firm D call. Looked up from germline, CDR1 is MDHEN and CDR2 is SYDVKM. The germline V and J ends were trimmed by 6 bases and 2 bases, with 11 bases remaining between them. This CDR3 has 13 amino acids. The CDR3 spells CASRTPLAYEQYF. DNA for the CDR3: TGTGCCAGCAGAACACCACTCGCCTACGAGCAGTACTTC.

The CDR3 spells CASSRPGSSYNEQFF. CDR3 DNA sequence: TGTGCCAGCAGTCGCCCCGGGAGCTCCTACAATGAGCAGTTCTTC. This chain joins TRBV6-5 and TRBJ2-1; D might be TRBD2 (6 bases). This CDR3 is built from 15 residues. Deletions cut 5 bases from V and 0 bases from J, with 11 bases between. Looked up from germline, CDR1 is MNHEY and CDR2 is SVGAGI.

This clonotype was seen a few times. The rearrangement links TRBV12-3 or TRBV12-4 to TRBJ2-7; D gene unclear. This CDR3 is built from 14 residues. Between the trimmed V and J ends, which lost 1 base and 2 bases, there was a span of 9 bases. DNA for the CDR3: TGTGCCAGCAGTTTAGGGACGTTCGCCTACGAGCAGTACTTC. Protein: CASSLGTFAYEQYF.

Here the CDR3 reads CASSPGDRLGFF. The CDR3 nucleotides read TGCGCCAGCAGCCCCGGGGACAGGCTAGGGTTCTTC. The rearrangement links TRBV5-1 to TRBJ2-1; 8 nucleotides match TRBD1. This CDR3 is built from 12 residues. Germline V gives CDR1 SGHRS, CDR2 YFSETQ. The J segment lost 15 bases and the V segment lost 4 bases, leaving 9 bases of the junction unmatched.

There are a few counts of this clonotype. The genes are TRBV10-3 and TRBJ2-7; TRBD2 aligns across 9 bases. There are 13 residues in the CDR3. V gave up 6 bases and J gave up 4 bases; unmatched junction bases: 4. Germline lookup yields CDR1 ENHRY and CDR2 SYGVKD. The CDR3 sequence: CAISRLAEYEQYF. The CDR3 bases are TGTGCCATCAGCCGACTAGCGGAATACGAGCAGTACTTC.

This clonotype was recorded a few times. This chain links TRBV12-3 or TRBV12-4 with TRBJ2-5; D unclear. Trimming stripped 6 bases from V and 7 bases from J, with 12 bases between. The CDR3 covers 12 residues. This CDR3 reads CASSLDVRTQYF. The CDR3 nucleotides are TGTGCCAGCAGCCTTGACGTTCGGACCCAGTACTTC.

This clonotype has only a few counts. The rearrangement uses TRBV6-1 and TRBJ1-5, with unresolved D. V was trimmed by 6 bases and J by 0 bases, leaving 9 bases between them. Germline V gene data show CDR1 as MNHNS and CDR2 as SASEGT. This CDR3 spans 14 amino acids. CDR3 in amino acids: CASSGRFSNQPQHF. DNA for the CDR3: TGTGCCAGCAGCGGACGGTTTAGCAATCAGCCCCAGCATTTT.

This chain uses TRBV10-3 with TRBJ2-5; D call uncertain. The CDR3 is 12 residues long. Germline V gene lookup returns CDR1 ENHRY and CDR2 SYGVKD. V was cut by 3 bases and J by 4 bases, with 6 bases left in between. CDR3 region: CAISDSGETQYF. The CDR3 nucleotides are TGTGCCATCAGTGACTCTGGAGAGACCCAGTACTTC.

This clonotype occurred a few times. The chain is built from TRBV28 and TRBJ2-7; D remains ambiguous. CDR3 size: 12 residues. Germline CDR1 reads MDHEN; CDR2 reads SYDVKM. Trimming took off 2 bases at V and 4 bases at J, with 6 bases between the two ends. This CDR3 is CASSLQRYEQYF. CDR3 DNA: TGTGCCAGCAGTTTACAGAGGTACGAGCAGTACTTC.

The chain uses TRBV10-3 and TRBJ2-2; 10 bases line up with TRBD1. Germline V gene data show CDR1 as ENHRY and CDR2 as SYGVKD. The J segment lost 5 bases and the V segment lost 4 bases, leaving 4 bases of the junction unmatched. CDR3 length: 15 amino acids. The CDR3 loop reads CAISVGTGVTGELFF. CDR3 coding DNA: TGTGCCATCAGTGTGGGGACAGGGGTTACCGGGGAGCTGTTTTTT.

This clonotype occurred many times. The chain employs TRBV9 and TRBJ2-2; D uncertain. The CDR3 consists of 15 residues. CDR1 SGDLS and CDR2 YYNGEE come from the germline V gene. V lost 4 bases to trimming and J lost 1 base, with 11 bases between them. CDR3 nucleotides: TGTGCCAGCAGCCCTCTGGACCGGAACACCGGGGAGCTGTTTTTT. Encoded protein: CASSPLDRNTGELFF.

This sequence joins TRBV2 and TRBJ1-1; 7 bases are shared with TRBD1. Germline V CDR1 and CDR2: SNHLY, FYNNEI. This CDR3 is 17 amino acids long. Germline trimming cut 0 bases from V and 6 bases from J; bases unmatched to any gene: 13. CDR3 protein: CASSEARLRTGYSEAFF. In DNA form, the CDR3 reads TGTGCCAGCAGTGAAGCGCGATTGAGGACAGGTTACTCTGAAGCTTTCTTT.

The chain uses TRBV20-1 and TRBJ2-7; 7 bases are shared with TRBD2. Germline V CDR1 and CDR2: DFQATT, SNEGSKA (reference sequence). The CDR3 length is 12 residues. The J segment lost 5 bases and the V segment lost 5 bases, leaving 6 bases of the junction unmatched. CDR3 region: CSAGLDRNEQYF. In DNA form, the CDR3 reads TGCAGTGCTGGACTAGATCGAAACGAGCAGTACTTC.

There are a few counts of this clonotype. This sequence joins TRBV20-1 and TRBJ1-5; possible D gene TRBD1, 5 bases. V was clipped by 6 bases and J by 1 base, with 16 bases between them. Per the germline V gene, CDR1 is DFQATT and CDR2 is SNEGSKA (reference sequence). The CDR3 spans 15 residues. DNA of the CDR3: TGCAGTGCAACTCCCAGGGTTGGCAGCAATCAGCCCCAGCATTTT. Translated, it gives CSATPRVGSNQPQHF.

This clonotype was found a few times. The V call is TRBV29-1, the J call TRBJ1-2; no clear D gene. The CDR3 sequence is 13 residues long. V lost 2 bases and J lost 4, with 11 bases in between. CDR1 is SQVTM, CDR2 ANQGSEA, per germline. CDR3 DNA: TGCAGCGTTGAAAGGGATCTTGGCTATGGCTACACCTTC. Translating gives CSVERDLGYGYTF.

With regard to this clonotype: The junction shows a germline mismatch at one end, possibly a read error. In DNA form, the CDR3 reads TGTGCTAGCAGCTTAGTTAGGGGTAGCCAAGAGACCCAGTACTTC. It codes for CASSLVRGSQETQYF. This chain uses TRBV7-7 with TRBJ2-5, with D perhaps TRBD1 (5 bases). Per the germline V gene, CDR1 is SSHAT and CDR2 is FNYEAQ (reference sequence). This CDR3 region has 15 residues.

The V gene is TRBV5-1, the J gene TRBJ2-5; D not resolved. CDR1 SGHRS and CDR2 YFSETQ come from the germline V gene. CDR3 length: 13 amino acids. V lost 4 bases and J 5 bases, leaving 12 bases between the germline ends. For the CDR3, the DNA is TGCGCCAGCAGCCCTAACGGGCCGGAGACCCAGTACTTC. It translates to CASSPNGPETQYF.

In its sample, this clonotype was seen a few times. The chain links TRBV9 to TRBJ2-3, with D possibly TRBD2 on 6 matching bases. The germline gives CDR1 SGDLS, CDR2 YYNGEE. V lost 0 bases and J 5 bases, leaving 10 bases between the germline ends. This CDR3 contains 14 residues. In DNA, the CDR3 is TGTGCCAGCAGCGTAGCCGGGAGTGGAGATACGCAGTATTTT. Its protein product is CASSVAGSGDTQYF.

This clonotype was observed a few times. The rearrangement links TRBV9 to TRBJ1-3; D is unclear. The CDR3 extends over 14 amino acids. Trimming shortened V by 3 bases and J by 0 bases, and 7 bases separated the two germline ends. Germline values: CDR1 SGDLS, CDR2 YYNGEE. This CDR3 is CASSGQVSGNTIYF. CDR3 bases: TGTGCCAGCAGCGGACAAGTCTCTGGAAACACCATATATTTT.

This clonotype turned up a few times. V and J are TRBV12-3 or TRBV12-4 and TRBJ2-2; possible D gene TRBD2, 5 bases. Trimming removed 9 bases at V and 7 bases at J, with 15 bases between. The CDR3 loop spans 13 amino acids. CDR3 nucleotide sequence: TGTGCCAGTCGTGGGAGCCCCGGCGGGGAGCTGTTTTTT. Its protein is CASRGSPGGELFF.

The gene calls are TRBV6-6 and TRBJ2-1; tentatively, D is TRBD2 (6 bases). Germline CDR1 and CDR2: MNHNY and SVGAGI (reference sequence). The CDR3 covers 12 residues. Trimming pared 8 bases from V and 10 bases from J, leaving 15 bases between. CDR3 in DNA: TGTGCCAGCCGGCTCCCCGCGGGGGAGCAGTTCTTC. It translates to CASRLPAGEQFF.